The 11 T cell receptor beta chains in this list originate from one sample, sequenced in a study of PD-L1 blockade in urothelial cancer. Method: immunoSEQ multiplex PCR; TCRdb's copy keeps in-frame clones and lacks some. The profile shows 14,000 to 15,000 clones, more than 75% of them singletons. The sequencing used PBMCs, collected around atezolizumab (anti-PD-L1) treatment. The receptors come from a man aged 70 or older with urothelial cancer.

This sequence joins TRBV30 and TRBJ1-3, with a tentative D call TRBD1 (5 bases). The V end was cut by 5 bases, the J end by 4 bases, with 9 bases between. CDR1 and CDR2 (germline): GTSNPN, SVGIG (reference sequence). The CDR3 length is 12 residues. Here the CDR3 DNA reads TGTGCCTGGGGTCCAGGGGGAAACACCATATATTTT. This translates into CAWGPGGNTIYF.

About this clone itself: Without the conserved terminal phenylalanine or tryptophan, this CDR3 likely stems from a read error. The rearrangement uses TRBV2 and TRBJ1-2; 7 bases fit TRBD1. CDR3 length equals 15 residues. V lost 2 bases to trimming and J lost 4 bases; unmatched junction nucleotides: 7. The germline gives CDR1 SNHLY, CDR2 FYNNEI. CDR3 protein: CASSEFRGDSYGYTL. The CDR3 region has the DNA TGTGCCAGCAGTGAATTCAGAGGGGACAGCTATGGCTACACCCTC.

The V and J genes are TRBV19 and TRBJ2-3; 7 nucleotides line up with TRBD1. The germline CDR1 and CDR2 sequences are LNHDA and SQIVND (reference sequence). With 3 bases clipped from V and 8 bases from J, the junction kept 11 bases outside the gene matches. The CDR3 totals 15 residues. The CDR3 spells CASSIGTGVGGTQYF. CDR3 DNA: TGTGCCAGTAGTATCGGTACAGGGGTTGGGGGTACGCAGTATTTT.

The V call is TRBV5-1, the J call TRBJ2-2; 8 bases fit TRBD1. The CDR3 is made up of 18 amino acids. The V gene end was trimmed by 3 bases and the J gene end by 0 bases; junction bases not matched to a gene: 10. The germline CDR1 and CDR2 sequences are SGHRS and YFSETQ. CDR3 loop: CASSSTDRGPPNTGELFF. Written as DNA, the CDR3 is TGCGCCAGCAGCTCAACAGACAGGGGACCTCCGAACACCGGGGAGCTGTTTTTT.

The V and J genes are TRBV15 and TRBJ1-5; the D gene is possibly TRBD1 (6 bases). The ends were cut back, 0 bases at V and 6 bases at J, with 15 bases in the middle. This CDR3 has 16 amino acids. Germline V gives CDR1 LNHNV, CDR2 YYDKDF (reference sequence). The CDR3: CATSREHAGVSQPQHF. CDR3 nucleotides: TGTGCCACCAGCAGAGAACATGCAGGGGTAAGTCAGCCCCAGCATTTT.

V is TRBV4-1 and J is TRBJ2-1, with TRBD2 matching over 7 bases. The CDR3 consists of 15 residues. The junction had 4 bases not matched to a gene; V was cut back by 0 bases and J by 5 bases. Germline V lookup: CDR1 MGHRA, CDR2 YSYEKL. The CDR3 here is CASSQEAGTNNEQFF. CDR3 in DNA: TGCGCCAGCAGCCAAGAGGCAGGGACTAACAATGAGCAGTTCTTC.

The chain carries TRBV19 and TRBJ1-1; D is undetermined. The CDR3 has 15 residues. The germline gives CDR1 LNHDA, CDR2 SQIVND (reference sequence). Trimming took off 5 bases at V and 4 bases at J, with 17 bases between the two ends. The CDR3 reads CASSHLSTSGTEAFF. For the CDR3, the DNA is TGTGCCAGTAGTCACCTTTCGACTAGTGGCACTGAAGCTTTCTTT.

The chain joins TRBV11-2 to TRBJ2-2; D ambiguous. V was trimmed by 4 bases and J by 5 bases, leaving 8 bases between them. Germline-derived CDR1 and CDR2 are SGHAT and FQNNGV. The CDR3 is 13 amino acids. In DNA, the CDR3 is TGTGCCAGCAGCTGGCCGCGGACCGGGGAGCTGTTTTTT. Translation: CASSWPRTGELFF.

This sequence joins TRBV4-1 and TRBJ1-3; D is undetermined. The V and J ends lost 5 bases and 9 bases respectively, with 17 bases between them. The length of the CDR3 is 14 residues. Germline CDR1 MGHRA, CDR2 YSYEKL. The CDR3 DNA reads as TGCGCCAGCAGCTATGAGGGTGCAGGTCCCACCATATATTTT. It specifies CASSYEGAGPTIYF.

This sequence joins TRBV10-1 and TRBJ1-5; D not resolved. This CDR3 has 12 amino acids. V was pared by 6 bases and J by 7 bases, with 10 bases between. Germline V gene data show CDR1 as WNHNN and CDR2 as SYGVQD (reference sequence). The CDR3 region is CASSGRLQPQHF. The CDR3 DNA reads TGCGCCAGCAGCGGCAGACTCCAGCCCCAGCATTTT.

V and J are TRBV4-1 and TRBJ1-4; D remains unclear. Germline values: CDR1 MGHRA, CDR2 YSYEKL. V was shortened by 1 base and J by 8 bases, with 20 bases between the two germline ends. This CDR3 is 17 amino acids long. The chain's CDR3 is CASSQGIPLTVVEKLFF. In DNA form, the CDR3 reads TGCGCCAGCAGCCAAGGTATCCCCCTAACAGTGGTAGAAAAACTGTTTTTT.